This T cell receptor beta chain was observed in a study of blood T cell repertoires in COVID-19. Here immunoSEQ multiplex PCR was the method, and the copy in TCRdb shows in-frame clones only, minus some. The table shows 53,000 or so clones, with approximately 82% occurring only once. The sequenced sample was peripheral blood. This receptor was obtained from a human donor in a cohort sampled during active COVID-19.

The CDR3 reads CASSFGLAGGPSTDTQYF. In DNA, the CDR3 is TGTGCCAGCAGCTTTGGACTAGCGGGGGGGCCTAGCACAGATACGCAGTATTTT. The J gene is TRBJ2-3, the V gene TRBV5-6; 15 bases map to TRBD2. Germline CDR1 reads SGHDT; CDR2 reads YYEEEE. Trimming cost V 2 bases and J 0 bases; bases outside gene matches: 4. There are 18 residues in the CDR3.